The 26 T cell receptor beta chains listed next were all sequenced from one sample in a study of blood T cells in healthy people across ages. A second PCR, run for about 7 to 12 cycles, used a sample-barcoded 5' primer plus a J-beta primer mix. MiXCR, applied by TCRdb to the 5' RACE reads, yields one record per CDR3 protein. The sample lists over 1.5 million distinct CDR3 sequences, roughly 49% occurring once. Sequencing was performed on blood. All receptors derive from a woman between 40 and 55 years old in good health.

This rearrangement joins TRBV18 to TRBJ1-1; possible D gene TRBD1, 5 bases. Germline V CDR1 and CDR2: KGHSH, LQKENI. The V end lost 5 bases, the J end lost 1 base, and 8 bases lay between the germline ends. The CDR3 is made up of 13 amino acids. The CDR3 sequence: CASSAGTNTEAFF. The CDR3 DNA reads as TGTGCCAGCTCAGCCGGGACGAACACTGAAGCTTTCTTT.

The CDR3 reads CASRERTHTRTDTQYF. CDR3 nucleotides: TGCGCCAGCAGGGAAAGGACCCATACAAGGACAGATACGCAGTATTTT. The genes are TRBV23-1 and TRBJ2-3; no firm D call. TRBV23-1 is noted as an ORF with a role that remains uncertain. The CDR3 is 16 amino acids. V shed 6 bases and J shed 3 bases, with 19 bases lying between them.

The rearrangement joins TRBV6-2 or TRBV6-3 to TRBJ2-1, with 8 positions matching TRBD2. The ends lost 3 bases at V and 1 base at J; junction bases unmatched: 11. CDR1 MNHEY and CDR2 SVGEGT come from the germline V gene. The CDR3 is 18 residues long. This chain's CDR3 is CASSYQVGGGQSYNEQFF. The CDR3 DNA follows: TGTGCCAGCAGTTATCAGGTCGGCGGGGGGCAATCCTACAATGAGCAGTTCTTC.

J is TRBJ1-1 and V is TRBV18; 7 positions match TRBD1. The junction had 3 bases not matched to a gene; V was cut back by 1 base and J by 1 base. This CDR3 has 15 residues. CDR1 KGHSH and CDR2 LQKENI come from the germline V gene. As DNA, the CDR3 is TGTGCCAGCTCACCACAGGAGGGGGCGAACACTGAAGCTTTCTTT. Translated, it gives CASSPQEGANTEAFF.

The chain is built from TRBV5-1 and TRBJ1-2; D possibly corresponds to TRBD1 (5 bases). Trimming removed 8 bases at V and 4 bases at J, with 21 bases between. The CDR3 totals 15 residues. Per the germline V gene, CDR1 is SGHRS and CDR2 is YFSETQ. The CDR3 sequence is CASKLQGGEGYGYTF. In DNA form, the CDR3 reads TGCGCCAGTAAGCTCCAGGGTGGGGAAGGCTATGGCTACACCTTC.

This clonotype turned up a few times. The chain has TRBV4-2 and TRBJ2-7; D not certain. Germline assignment: CDR1 LGHNA and CDR2 YNFKEQ. The CDR3 has 13 residues. V gave up 0 bases and J gave up 5 bases, with 8 bases separating them. CDR3 sequence (DNA): TGTGCCAGCAGCCAAGATAGGTTTGACGAGCAGTACTTC. It yields the protein CASSQDRFDEQYF.

The chain recombines TRBV7-2 with TRBJ2-5; 8 nucleotides line up with TRBD1. CDR1 and CDR2 (germline): SGHTA, FQGNSA. The CDR3 spans 16 residues. Losses at the gene ends were 7 bases for V and 5 bases for J; bases not matched to a gene: 15. The DNA of the CDR3 is TGTGCCAGCACCGTTTACGGGCAGGGGGCCCGGGAGACCCAGTACTTC. As protein: CASTVYGQGARETQYF.

This clonotype turned up a few times. This chain connects TRBV20-1 to TRBJ1-6, with D maybe TRBD1 (6 bases). The CDR3 loop spans 16 amino acids. The germline V gene has CDR1 DFQATT and CDR2 SNEGSKA (reference sequence). The V end was cut by 2 bases, the J end by 2 bases, with 13 bases between. CDR3 nucleotides: TGCAGTGCTAGACAAAACAGGGATACCTATAATTCACCCCTCCACTTT. This sequence encodes CSARQNRDTYNSPLHF.

In regard to this clonotype: The junction differs from germline at one of its ends, possibly a read error. The chain employs TRBV14 and TRBJ1-2; no firm D call. Germline CDR1 reads SGHDN; CDR2 reads FVKESK. This CDR3 is built from 13 residues. The CDR3 DNA is TGTCCCAGCAGCAGAGACAACTACTATGGCTACACCTTC. Its protein product is CPSSRDNYYGYTF.

The chain uses TRBV20-1 and TRBJ1-1; 8 nucleotides line up with TRBD1. This CDR3 comprises 12 residues. Germline lookup yields CDR1 DFQATT and CDR2 SNEGSKA (reference sequence). Trimming cost V 6 bases and J 8 bases; bases outside gene matches: 8. The CDR3 reads CSALHRGGEAFF. The CDR3 DNA sequence: TGCAGTGCCCTGCACAGGGGGGGGGAAGCTTTCTTT.

The J gene is TRBJ2-3, the V gene TRBV7-2, with 8 bases lining up with TRBD2. CDR1 SGHTA and CDR2 FQGNSA come from the germline V gene. Losses at the gene ends were 5 bases for V and 5 bases for J; bases not matched to a gene: 9. The CDR3 has 15 residues. CDR3 in amino acids: CASSRAGGAIDTQYF. The CDR3 bases are TGTGCCAGCAGCCGAGCCGGGGGGGCGATAGATACGCAGTATTTT.

The chain is built from TRBV12-3 or TRBV12-4 and TRBJ2-3, with D perhaps matching TRBD2 (6 bases). The CDR3 is made up of 14 amino acids. Deletions cut 5 bases from V and 7 bases from J, with 16 bases between. CDR3 in DNA: TGTGCCAGCAGTATCTCGGCGGAGGGCAATACGCAGTATTTT. Its translation is CASSISAEGNTQYF.

This clonotype was seen more than once but under ten times. The gene calls are TRBV7-2 and TRBJ2-4; D assignment may be TRBD1 or TRBD2 (5 bases each). The J call may be incorrect, as the DNA end agrees better with TRBJ2-5. The CDR3 contains 14 residues. Germline CDR1 and CDR2: SGHTA and FQGNSA. This CDR3 is CASSLSQGVGTQYF. The CDR3 DNA reads TGTGCCAGCAGCTTATCGCAGGGAGTGGGGACCCAGTACTTC.

This chain joins TRBV9 and TRBJ2-3; D is unclear. Germline V CDR1 and CDR2: SGDLS, YYNGEE. The CDR3 has 14 amino acids. Trimming cost V 3 bases and J 3 bases, with 11 bases left between them. CDR3 loop: CASSARFETDTQYF. The CDR3 DNA sequence: TGTGCCAGCAGCGCCCGGTTTGAAACAGATACGCAGTATTTT.

This clonotype has just a few counts. The chain is built from TRBV27 and TRBJ1-2, with a possible D match to TRBD1 (5 bases). The germline CDR1 and CDR2 sequences are MNHEY and SMNVEV (reference sequence). Trimming left V 5 bases short and J 4 bases short, with 17 bases between. This CDR3 contains 15 residues. This CDR3 reads CASSPTSQGSYGYTF. The CDR3 DNA reads as TGTGCCAGCAGTCCAACCTCCCAGGGTAGCTATGGCTACACCTTC.

This sequence joins TRBV20-1 and TRBJ2-1; D is undetermined. V lost 6 bases to trimming and J lost 5 bases, with 11 bases between them. Germline CDR1 DFQATT, CDR2 SNEGSKA (reference sequence). This CDR3 spans 12 amino acids. The CDR3 bases are TGCAGTGCCGCTTGGTTAGACAATGAGCAGTTCTTC. As protein: CSAAWLDNEQFF.

V usage is TRBV12-3 or TRBV12-4 and J usage is TRBJ1-2; TRBD1 aligns across 9 bases. V lost 7 bases and J lost 7; bases outside the gene matches: 10. The CDR3 totals 14 residues. In DNA form, the CDR3 reads TGTGCCAGCACCATACAGGGGGCGCGAGTTGGCTACACCTTC. Protein: CASTIQGARVGYTF.

The CDR3, as DNA: TGTGCCAGCAGGACCGCCGGGACAGGGGATACCTTTGTCCACTTT. Translated: CASRTAGTGDTFVHF. The gene calls are TRBV6-2 or TRBV6-3 and TRBJ1-6; 10 bases map to TRBD1. The CDR3 has 15 residues. Germline lookup yields CDR1 MNHEY and CDR2 SVGEGT. J gave up 17 bases and V 6 bases, and 16 bases lay outside the gene matches.

The count of this clonotype is one. The CDR3 loop is CASSLAHSAGARTDTQYF. The CDR3 nucleotides read TGTGCCAGCAGCTTAGCGCACTCGGCGGGGGCCCGCACAGATACGCAGTATTTT. This chain links TRBV7-2 with TRBJ2-3; maybe TRBD2 (7 bases). V was shortened by 0 bases and J by 1 base, with 17 bases between the two germline ends. The CDR3 consists of 18 residues. Looked up from germline, CDR1 is SGHTA and CDR2 is FQGNSA.

The chain carries TRBV7-2 and TRBJ2-7; 11 nucleotides agree with TRBD2. CDR3 size: 15 residues. V shed 5 bases, J shed 3 bases, and the junction held 6 bases outside the gene matches. Germline loops: CDR1 SGHTA, CDR2 FQGNSA. As DNA, the CDR3 is TGTGCCAGCAGCGATAGCGGGGGGGCTGTCTACGAGCAGTACTTC. Translated: CASSDSGGAVYEQYF.

This clonotype appeared a few times. CDR3 DNA: TGCGCCAGCAGCTTTTCTCCCTTATACAATGAGCAGTTCTTC. Its protein is CASSFSPLYNEQFF. The chain recombines TRBV5-1 with TRBJ2-1, with no clear D. V lost 2 bases and J lost 4, with 10 bases in between. The CDR3 runs to 14 residues. Looked up from germline, CDR1 is SGHRS and CDR2 is YFSETQ.

The chain carries TRBV2 and TRBJ2-1; 11 nucleotides line up with TRBD2. CDR1 and CDR2 from the germline V gene are SNHLY and FYNNEI. The CDR3 loop spans 17 amino acids. With 7 bases clipped from V and 3 bases from J, the junction kept 11 bases outside the gene matches. The CDR3 DNA reads TGTGCCAGCAAGGGCCTAGCGGGGGGATCATACTACAATGAGCAGTTCTTC. It translates to CASKGLAGGSYYNEQFF.

The sample holds a few counts of this clonotype. The CDR3 nucleotides are TGTGCCAGCAGACCCTCGACAGTCCCAGATACGCAGTATTTT. Its translation is CASRPSTVPDTQYF. V and J are TRBV7-2 and TRBJ2-3, with D maybe TRBD1 (5 bases). The V and J ends lost 6 bases and 4 bases respectively, with 14 bases between them. Germline loops: CDR1 SGHTA, CDR2 FQGNSA. The CDR3 extends over 14 amino acids.

V gene TRBV12-3 or TRBV12-4 combines with J gene TRBJ1-1, with D perhaps TRBD1 (6 bases). The CDR3 sequence is 15 residues long. V was cut by 6 bases and J by 1 base, with 15 bases left in between. CDR3 sequence (DNA): TGTGCCAGCAGCCATTCTGGGGGCCCGAACACTGAAGCTTTCTTT. It codes for CASSHSGGPNTEAFF.

This chain connects TRBV6-2 or TRBV6-3 to TRBJ2-3, with 9 positions matching TRBD2. The junction had 8 bases not matched to a gene; V was cut back by 1 base and J by 6 bases. The CDR3 totals 16 residues. The germline gives CDR1 MNHEY, CDR2 SVGEGT. This CDR3 is CASSYFAGGPIDTQYF. CDR3 DNA: TGTGCCAGCAGTTACTTTGCGGGGGGGCCTATTGATACGCAGTATTTT.

The gene calls are TRBV13 and TRBJ2-1, with TRBD2 matching over 9 bases. With 7 bases clipped from V and 7 bases from J, the junction kept 2 bases outside the gene matches. There are 12 residues in the CDR3. From germline, CDR1 is PRHDT and CDR2 FYEKMQ (reference sequence). The CDR3 reads CASNSGGNEQFF. CDR3 DNA sequence: TGTGCCAGCAATAGCGGGGGTAATGAGCAGTTCTTC.